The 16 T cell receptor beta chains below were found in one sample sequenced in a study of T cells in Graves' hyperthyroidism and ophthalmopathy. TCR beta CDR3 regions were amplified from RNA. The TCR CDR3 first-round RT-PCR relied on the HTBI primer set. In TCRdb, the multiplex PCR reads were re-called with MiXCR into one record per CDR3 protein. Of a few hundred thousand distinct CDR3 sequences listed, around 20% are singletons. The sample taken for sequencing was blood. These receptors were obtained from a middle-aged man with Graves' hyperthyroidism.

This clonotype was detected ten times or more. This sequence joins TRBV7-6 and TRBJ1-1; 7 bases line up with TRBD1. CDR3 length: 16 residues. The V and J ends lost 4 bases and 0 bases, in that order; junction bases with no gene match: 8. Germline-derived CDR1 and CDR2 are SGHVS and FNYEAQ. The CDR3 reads CASSSTPTGMNTEAFF. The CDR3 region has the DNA TGTGCCAGCAGCTCAACCCCGACAGGGATGAACACTGAAGCTTTCTTT.

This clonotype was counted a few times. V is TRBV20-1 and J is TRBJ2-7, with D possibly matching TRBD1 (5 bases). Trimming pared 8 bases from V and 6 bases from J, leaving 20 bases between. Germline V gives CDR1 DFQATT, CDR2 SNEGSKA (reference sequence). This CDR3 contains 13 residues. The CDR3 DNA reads TGCAGTTCCCAGTGGGCTCCTAGGGGCGAGCAGTACTTC. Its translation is CSSQWAPRGEQYF.

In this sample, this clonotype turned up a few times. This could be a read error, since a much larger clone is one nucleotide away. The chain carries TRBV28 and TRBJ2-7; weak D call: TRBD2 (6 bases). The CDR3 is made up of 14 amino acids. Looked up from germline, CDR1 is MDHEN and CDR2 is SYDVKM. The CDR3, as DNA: TGTGCCCGCAGTTTAGGGCAGGGAGGTAACGAGCAGTACTTC. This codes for CARSLGQGGNEQYF.

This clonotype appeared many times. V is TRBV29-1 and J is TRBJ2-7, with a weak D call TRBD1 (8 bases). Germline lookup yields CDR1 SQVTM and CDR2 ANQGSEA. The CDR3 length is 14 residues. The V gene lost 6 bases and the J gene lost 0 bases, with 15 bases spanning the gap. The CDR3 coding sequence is TGCAGCGTGGGGGGGGACAGGCTCTCCTACGAGCAGTACTTC. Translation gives CSVGGDRLSYEQYF.

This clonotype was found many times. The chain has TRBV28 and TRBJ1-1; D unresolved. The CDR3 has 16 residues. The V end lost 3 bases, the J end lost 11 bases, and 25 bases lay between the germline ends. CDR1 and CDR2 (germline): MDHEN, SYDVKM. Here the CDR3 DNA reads TGTGCCAGCAGTTTTGGATTCGGGCAGAGCCATCCGAAGGCTTTCTTT. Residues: CASSFGFGQSHPKAFF.

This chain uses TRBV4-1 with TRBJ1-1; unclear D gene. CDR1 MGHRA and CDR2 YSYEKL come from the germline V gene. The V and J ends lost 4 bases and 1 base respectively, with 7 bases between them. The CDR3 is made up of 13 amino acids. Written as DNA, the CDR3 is TGCGCCAGCAGCCGTGAGACGAACACTGAAGCTTTCTTT. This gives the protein CASSRETNTEAFF.

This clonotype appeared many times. The CDR3 region has the DNA TGTGCCTGGAGTGCCAGACTAGTTGAGACCCAGTACTTC. Its protein product is CAWSARLVETQYF. V is TRBV30 and J is TRBJ2-5, with D perhaps TRBD2 (6 bases). The CDR3 runs to 13 residues. V shed 1 base and J shed 5 bases, with 11 bases lying between them. CDR1 and CDR2 (germline): GTSNPN, SVGIG (reference sequence).

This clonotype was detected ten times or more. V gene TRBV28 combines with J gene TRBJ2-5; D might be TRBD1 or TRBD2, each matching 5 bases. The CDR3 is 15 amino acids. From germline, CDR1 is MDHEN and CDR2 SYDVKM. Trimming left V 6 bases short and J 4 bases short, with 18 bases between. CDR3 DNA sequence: TGTGCCAGCAGCCGGCACGGGGCGGCTCGAGAGACCCAGTACTTC. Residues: CASSRHGAARETQYF.

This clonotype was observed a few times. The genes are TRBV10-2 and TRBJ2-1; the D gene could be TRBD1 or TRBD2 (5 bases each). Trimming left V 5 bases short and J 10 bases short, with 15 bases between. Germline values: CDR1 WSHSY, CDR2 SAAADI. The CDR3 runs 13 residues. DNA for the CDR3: TGCGCCAGCAGTTCGGGGCCCTCAGGGGAGCAGTTCTTC. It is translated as CASSSGPSGEQFF.

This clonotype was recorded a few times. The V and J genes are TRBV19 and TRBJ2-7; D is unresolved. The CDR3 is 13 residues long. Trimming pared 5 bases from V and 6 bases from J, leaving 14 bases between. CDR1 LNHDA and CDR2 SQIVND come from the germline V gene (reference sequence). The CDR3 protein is CASSPGRHSEQYF. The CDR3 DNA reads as TGTGCCAGTAGTCCAGGACGGCACTCCGAGCAGTACTTC.

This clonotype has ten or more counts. CDR3 sequence: CASKDSNQPQHF. CDR3 in DNA: TGTGCCAGCAAGGACAGTAATCAGCCCCAGCATTTT. The J gene is TRBJ1-5, the V gene TRBV12-3 or TRBV12-4, with D possibly TRBD1 on 6 matching bases. Trimming removed 7 bases from V and 4 bases from J, with 8 bases in between. CDR3 size: 12 residues.

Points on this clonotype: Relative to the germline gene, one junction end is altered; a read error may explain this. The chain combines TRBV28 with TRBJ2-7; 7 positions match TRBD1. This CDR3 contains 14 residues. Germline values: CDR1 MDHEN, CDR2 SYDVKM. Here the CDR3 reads CVSSSMTGSYEQYF. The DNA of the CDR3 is TGTGTCAGCAGTTCGATGACAGGGTCCTACGAGCAGTACTTC. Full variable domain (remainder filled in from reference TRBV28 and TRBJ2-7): DVKVTQSSRYLVKRTGEKVFLECVQDMDHENMFWYRQDPGLGLRLIYFSYDVKMKEKGDIPEGYSVSREKKERFSLILESASTNQTSMYLCVSSSMTGSYEQYFGPGTRLTVT.

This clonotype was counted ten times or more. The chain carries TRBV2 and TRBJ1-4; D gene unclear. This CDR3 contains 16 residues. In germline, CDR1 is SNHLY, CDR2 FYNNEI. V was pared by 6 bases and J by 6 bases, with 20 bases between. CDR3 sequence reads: CASRTTAGIADEKLFF. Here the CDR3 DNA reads TGTGCCAGCAGAACCACCGCTGGGATAGCGGATGAAAAACTGTTTTTT. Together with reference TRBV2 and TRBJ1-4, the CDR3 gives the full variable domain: EPEVTQTPSHQVTQMGQEVILRCVPISNHLYFYWYRQILGQKVEFLVSFYNNEISEKSEIFDDQFSVERPDGSNFTLKIRSTKLEDSAMYFCASRTTAGIADEKLFFGSGTQLSVL.

CDR3 protein: CASSIQGAGTGELFF. CDR3 in DNA: TGTGCCAGTAGTATTCAGGGGGCCGGCACCGGGGAGCTGTTTTTT. This chain links TRBV19 with TRBJ2-2; 8 positions match TRBD1. J lost 4 bases, V lost 3 bases, and 4 bases had no gene match. CDR1 is LNHDA, CDR2 SQIVND, per germline (reference sequence). The CDR3 is 15 residues long. Complete variable domain (other parts from reference TRBV19 and TRBJ2-2): DGGITQSPKYLFRKEGQNVTLSCEQNLNHDAMYWYRQDPGQGLRLIYYSQIVNDFQKGDIAEGYSVSREKKESFPLTVTSAQKNPTAFYLCASSIQGAGTGELFFGEGSRLTVL.

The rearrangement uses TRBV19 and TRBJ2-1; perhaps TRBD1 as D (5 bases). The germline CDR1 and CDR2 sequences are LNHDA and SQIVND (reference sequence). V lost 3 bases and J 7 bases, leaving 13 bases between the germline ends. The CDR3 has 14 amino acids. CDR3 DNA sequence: TGTGCCAGTAGTATTGAGTTAGGGGAAAATGAGCAGTTCTTC. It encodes CASSIELGENEQFF.

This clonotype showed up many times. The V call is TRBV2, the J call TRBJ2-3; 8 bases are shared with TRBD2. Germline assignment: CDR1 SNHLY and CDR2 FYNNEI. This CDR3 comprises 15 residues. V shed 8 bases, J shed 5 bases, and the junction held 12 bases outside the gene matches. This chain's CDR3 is CASGRVGGAKDTQYF. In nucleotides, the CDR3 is TGTGCCAGCGGCCGGGTCGGGGGGGCCAAAGATACGCAGTATTTT.